The sequence of this T cell receptor (beta chain) was determined in a study of identical twins listed by TCRdb under 2016. Notes on the research overall: TCR alpha and beta repertoires from monozygotic twins, unrelated adults of various ages and cord blood were deep-sequenced to test whether fetal clonotypes persist. To rule out contamination, replicate twin experiments were performed at different times with different library preparation protocols. General findings and caveats noted by the study authors: The excess sharing between twins in beta out-of-frame sequences was weaker because fewer shared sequences reduced the signal-to-noise ratio. Compared with coincidental sharing between unrelated individuals, out-of-frame TCR alpha sequences shared between twins showed an excess of sequences with low generation probability. Because the same donors could not be followed over many years, the conclusions relied on cross-sectional statistical analysis. In monozygotic twins, recombination models systematically underestimated out-of-frame TCR alpha sharing, but the models matched the sharing seen between unrelated individuals. Invariant T cells such as MAIT and iNKT could partly confound zero-insertion analyses, although diverse VJ usage argued against such confounding for most clonotypes. Abundant cord blood beta clonotypes had fewer insertions, young adult naive repertoires showed a similar but weaker trend, and memory repertoires showed no such trend.

Note on this clonotype: The target of this receptor is not known. One end of the junction is discordant with germline, which a read error may explain.

The CDR3 sequence holds 16 residues, the cysteine and phenylalanine included. Just the 48-base CDR3 DNA is kept, in frame starting at base 1. Library preparation used 5' RACE. For sequencing, an Illumina HiSeq 2000 was employed. Template switching added a universal primer binding site, and the final cDNA carried a unique molecular identifier that allowed TCR cDNA molecules to be counted accurately. First-strand cDNA for TCR alpha and beta chains was synthesized from specific primers in the conserved constant-segment region. Each cDNA library was double barcoded, with a SMART-Mk sample barcode plus Illumina barcodes, to control for contamination. TruSeq adapter sequences, together with Illumina sample barcodes, were added in two successive PCR steps. TCR alpha and beta cDNA libraries were sequenced on the Illumina HiSeq platform with custom primers. The published analysis was carried out like this. Raw reads were processed with MiGEC to extract unique molecular identifiers, and MiXCR was used to determine CDR3 positions. For each individual, recombination models were inferred using an EM algorithm with the repgenHMM and IGoR tools. The analysis of shared clonotypes was done with the tcR package in R, with sharing normalized by the product of cloneset sizes. Out-of-frame nonproductive sequences were analyzed to study raw recombination free of thymic and clonal selection effects. The raw public data were reprocessed by TCRdb itself: fastp quality trimming at Q25, MiXCR clonotype calling, in-frame beta chains only. Each record represents a unique CDR3 protein, reported with the most common genes and DNA among its rows. Here the V and J calls rest on TCRdb's processing, not on the authors' analysis. This sample gives 1.5 million to 2 million distinct CDR3 sequences in total; less than 35% of them show up just once. Under 0.35% of the sample is in the top ten clones.

All donors were healthy Caucasians. The V gene is TRBV12-3 or TRBV12-4 and the J gene is TRBJ2-3; TRBD2 might be the D gene, on 7 matching bases. The sequence came from a newborn girl in good health. The specimen was cord blood. The sequenced DNA is TGTGCCAGCAGTTGGGGGGGGCAAATTAATACAGGTACGCAGTATTTT. It is translated as CASSWGGQINTGTQYF.